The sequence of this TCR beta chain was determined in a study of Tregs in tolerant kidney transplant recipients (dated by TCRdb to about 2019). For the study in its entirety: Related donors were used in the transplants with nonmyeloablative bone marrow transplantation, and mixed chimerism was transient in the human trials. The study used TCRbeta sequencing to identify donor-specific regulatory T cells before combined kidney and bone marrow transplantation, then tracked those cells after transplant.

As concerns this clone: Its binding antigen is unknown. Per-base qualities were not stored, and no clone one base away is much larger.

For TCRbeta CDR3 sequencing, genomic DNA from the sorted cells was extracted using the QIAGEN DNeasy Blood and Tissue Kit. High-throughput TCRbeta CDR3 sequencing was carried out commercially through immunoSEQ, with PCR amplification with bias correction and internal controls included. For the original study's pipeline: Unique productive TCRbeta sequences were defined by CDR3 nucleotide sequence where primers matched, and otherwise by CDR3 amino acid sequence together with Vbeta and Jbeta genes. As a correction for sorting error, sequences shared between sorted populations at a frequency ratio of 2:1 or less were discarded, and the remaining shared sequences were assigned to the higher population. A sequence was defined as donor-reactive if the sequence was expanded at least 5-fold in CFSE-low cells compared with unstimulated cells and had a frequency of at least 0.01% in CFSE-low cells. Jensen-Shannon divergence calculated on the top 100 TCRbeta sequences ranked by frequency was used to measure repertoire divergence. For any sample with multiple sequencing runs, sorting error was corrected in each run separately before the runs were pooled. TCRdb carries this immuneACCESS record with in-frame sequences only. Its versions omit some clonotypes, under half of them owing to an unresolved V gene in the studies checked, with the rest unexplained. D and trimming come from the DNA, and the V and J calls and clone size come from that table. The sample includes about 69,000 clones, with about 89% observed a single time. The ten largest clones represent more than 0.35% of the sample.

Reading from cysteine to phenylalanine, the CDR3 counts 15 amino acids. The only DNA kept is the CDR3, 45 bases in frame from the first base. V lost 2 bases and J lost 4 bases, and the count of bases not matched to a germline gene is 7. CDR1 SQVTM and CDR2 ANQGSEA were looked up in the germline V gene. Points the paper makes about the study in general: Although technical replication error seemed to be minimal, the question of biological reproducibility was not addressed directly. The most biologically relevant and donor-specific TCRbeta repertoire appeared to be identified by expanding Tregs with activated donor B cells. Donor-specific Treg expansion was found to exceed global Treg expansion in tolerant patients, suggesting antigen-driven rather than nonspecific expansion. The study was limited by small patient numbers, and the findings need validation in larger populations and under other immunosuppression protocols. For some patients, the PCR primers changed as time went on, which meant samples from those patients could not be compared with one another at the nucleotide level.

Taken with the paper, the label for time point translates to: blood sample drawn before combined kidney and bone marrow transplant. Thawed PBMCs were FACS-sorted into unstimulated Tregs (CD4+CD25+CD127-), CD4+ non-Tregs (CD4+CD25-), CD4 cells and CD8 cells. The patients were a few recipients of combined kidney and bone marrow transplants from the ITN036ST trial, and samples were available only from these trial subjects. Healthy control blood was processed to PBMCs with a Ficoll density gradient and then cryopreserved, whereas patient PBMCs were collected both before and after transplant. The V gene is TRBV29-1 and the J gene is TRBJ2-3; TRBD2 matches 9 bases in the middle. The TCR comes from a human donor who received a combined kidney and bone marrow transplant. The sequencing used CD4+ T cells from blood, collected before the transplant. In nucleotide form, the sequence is TGCAGCGTTGAATTGGCTAGCGGGAACCCAGATACGCAGTATTTT. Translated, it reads CSVELASGNPDTQYF.